This TCR gamma chain was captured in a study of Vδ1+ human thymocytes. The table lists this clone with many counts. The antigen is undetermined. Different DNA sequences within this sample yield the same CDR3. Study-wide points: Highly polyclonal TRG and TRD repertoires with Gaussian CDR3 length distributions appeared in thymus.

This CDR3 spans 10 amino acids. Trimming cost V 2 bases and J 10 bases; bases outside gene matches: 2. Germline V gives CDR1 GITISATS, CDR2 ISYDGTV (reference sequence). Extracted RNA was reverse transcribed into cDNA. Multiplex PCR used pooled V-gene forward primers and a constant-region reverse primer to amplify CDR3s. TCRdb redid clone calling on the multiplex PCR reads using CATT. The top ten clones hold 1.9% of a sample with tens of thousands of gamma-chain clones, around 20% of them seen once. The specimen sequenced was Vdelta1+ gamma-delta thymocytes from the thymus. The subset: FACS-sorted CD3+ TCRalphabeta- TCRVdelta1+ TCRVdelta2- thymocytes. The TCR originated in a girl under three years old who had congenital heart surgery. The chain couples TRGV9 to TRGJ1 or TRGJ2. The CDR3 here is CALWEGKKLF. As DNA, the CDR3 is TGTGCCTTGTGGGAGGGCAAGAAACTCTTT.